This T cell receptor beta chain was sequenced in a study of T cells in Graves' hyperthyroidism and ophthalmopathy (dated by TCRdb to between 2018 and 2020). The study in broad terms: Peripheral blood was collected at initial diagnosis, before any treatment. The paper reports TCR Vbeta CDR3 sequencing of 135 peripheral blood samples: around 45 ophthalmopathy, around 80 hyperthyroidism and around 17 progressor patients. The approximately 98 discovery patients were randomly divided into training and test sets at a 7:3 ratio. Once sampling was done, hyperthyroidism patients were given methimazole at a starting dose of 30 mg daily, whereas ophthalmopathy patients were given high-dose intravenous methylprednisolone. A discovery cohort of 95 to 100 patients, roughly 40 with Graves' ophthalmopathy and approximately 57 with stable Graves' hyperthyroidism, was used to find distinguishing TCR V-J signatures. In several Graves' hyperthyroidism patients, the study also compared T-cell repertoires from thyroid tissue with T-cell repertoires from blood. Prospective prediction of ophthalmopathy was tested in an independent validation cohort consisting of some 18 hyperthyroidism patients and approximately 16 patients who later progressed to ophthalmopathy. Results and caveats for the whole study, not just this receptor: No statistical method was used to set the sample size in advance, and investigators knew the group allocation. Blood samples also contained most of the expanded thyroid clonotypes (frequency above 0.001), which suggests that blood repertoires may reflect thyroid immune responses. In validation, the model predicted progression to ophthalmopathy a median of roughly six months before onset, with roughly 70% sensitivity and roughly 73% specificity. A model built on a 13 V-J signature distinguished ophthalmopathy from stable hyperthyroidism, reaching 85% to 90% sensitivity and under 84% specificity in cross-validation and 80%/75% in testing.

Concerning this clonotype itself: Its antigen is currently not known. Base-call qualities are not available, and no considerably larger clone is one nucleotide away.

Inclusive of the bounding cysteine and phenylalanine, the CDR3 is 16 residues long. The only DNA kept is the CDR3, 48 bases in frame from the first base. Trimming leaves V shorter by 5 bases and J shorter by 8 bases, with the junction holding 16 bases beyond the gene matches. The germline V gene supplies CDR1 SGHTA and CDR2 FQGNSA. Graves' hyperthyroidism was defined as stable when no progression to ophthalmopathy occurred over 18 months of follow-up. The hyperthyroidism patients were between 18 and 65 years old and newly diagnosed, with a disease duration of less than 2 months. Exclusion was applied to patients with uncontrolled infections, other autoimmune diseases, pregnancy or lactation. Diagnoses were based on clinical symptoms, serum thyroxine and TRAb, thyroid ultrasound and orbital computed tomography. PBMCs were isolated from about 10 ml of fresh peripheral blood by Ficoll-Paque density gradient centrifugation. Trizol reagent was used to extract total RNA, and RNA quality was then checked on an Agilent 2100 Bioanalyzer.

The TCR beta CDR3 regions were amplified from the RNA transcripts. The first round of RT-PCR for the TCR CDR3 was performed with the HTBI primer set and the Qiagen OneStep RT-PCR kit. Libraries were constructed in a second round of multiplex PCR, after which size selection and purification were performed. Libraries were sequenced paired-end with 100 bp reads on an Illumina HiSeq2000. Processing in the source paper ran as follows. Raw data were processed with SOAPnuke, discarding reads with adapters, uncalled bases, mean Phred below 15, or no exact constant-primer or identifier match. COPE v1.2.5 was used to merge the high-quality paired reads, and each unique nucleotide sequence was defined as a clonotype. MiTCR v1.1 was used to align clonotypes to the IMGT TRBV, TRBD and TRBJ reference segments. The analysis was restricted to V-J combinations with a frequency above 0.0001, which together covered 99% to 99.2% of the repertoires. A TCS score was defined as the ratio of F50 (clonal expansion) to E x V (chaos), with BLOSUM62-based TCRdist applied between CDR3 peptides within each V-J. Welch's t-statistics and random forest reduced fewer than 550 V-J features to about 12, which were used in a naive Bayes classifier (R e1071). The Morisita-Horn index was used to measure how similar the thyroid and blood repertoires were. TCRdb redid the processing of the public reads, applying fastp at Q25 and MiXCR, and retained in-frame beta chains. Here each entry gathers all rows of one CDR3 protein and keeps the most common genes and DNA. The V and J calls were not made by the authors but by TCRdb's processing. The sample table records roughly 700,000 distinct CDR3 sequences; 30% to 40% of these occur just once. The leading ten clones occupy approximately 31% of the sample.

Here the chain combines TRBV7-2 and TRBJ2-5, and 8 junctional nucleotides match TRBD2. The sample was blood. The sequence derives from a woman between 40 and 50 years old with Graves' hyperthyroidism. The CDR3 reads CASSGNRGGTVRTQYF. DNA sequence: TGTGCCAGCAGCGGAAATCGGGGGGGGACGGTCAGAACCCAGTACTTC.